The clone carrying this T cell receptor beta chain is categorized as medium-sized. Its antigen remains unidentified. From the PCR reads, TCRdb re-called clones with MiXCR. The sample has about 27,000 clones; around 14% are singletons. The data stem from a study of metastatic and nonmetastatic thyroid tumors. Study-wide background: Blood and tumor or nodule tissue repertoires from malignant and benign thyroid patients were compared. Study-wide findings and caveats: Reported TCR beta diversity, measured in blood and tumor, was significantly higher for malignant thyroid tumors than for benign nodules.

Until they underwent thyroid surgery, no patient had received any treatment. V was cut by 4 bases and J by 2 bases, with 6 bases left in between. Germline loops: CDR1 MNHNS, CDR2 SASEGT. This CDR3 is built from 13 residues. Sequenced material: blood. The chain has TRBV6-1 and TRBJ1-3, with D unclear. The sequence was collected from a male donor with papillary thyroid cancer or a benign thyroid nodule (not recorded which). Some clones in this sample may be carry-over from other donors' samples. In DNA, the CDR3 is TGTGCCAGCAGTGTTAGGGCTGGAAACACCATATATTTT. It is translated as CASSVRAGNTIYF.